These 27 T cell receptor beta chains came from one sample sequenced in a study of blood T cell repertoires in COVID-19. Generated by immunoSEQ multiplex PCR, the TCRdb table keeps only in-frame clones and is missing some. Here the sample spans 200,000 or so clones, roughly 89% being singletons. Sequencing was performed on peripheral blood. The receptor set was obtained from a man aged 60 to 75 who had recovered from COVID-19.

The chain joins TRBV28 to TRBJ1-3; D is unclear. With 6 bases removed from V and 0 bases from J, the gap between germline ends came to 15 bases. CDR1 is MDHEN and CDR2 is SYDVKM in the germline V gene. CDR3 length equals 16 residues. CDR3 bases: TGTGCCAGCAGAGGTGACGGGTCTCCCTCTGGAAACACCATATATTTT. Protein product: CASRGDGSPSGNTIYF.

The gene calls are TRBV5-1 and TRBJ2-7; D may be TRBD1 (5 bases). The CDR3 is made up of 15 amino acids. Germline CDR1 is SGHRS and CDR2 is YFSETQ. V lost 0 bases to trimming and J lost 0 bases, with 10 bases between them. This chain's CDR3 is CASSLAQASSYEQYF. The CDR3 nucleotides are TGCGCCAGCAGCTTGGCACAGGCCAGCTCCTACGAGCAGTACTTC.

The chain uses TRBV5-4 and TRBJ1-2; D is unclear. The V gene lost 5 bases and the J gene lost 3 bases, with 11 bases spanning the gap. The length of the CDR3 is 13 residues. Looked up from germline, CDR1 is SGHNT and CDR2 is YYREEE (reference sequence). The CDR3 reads CASSYDGDYGYTF. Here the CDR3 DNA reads TGTGCCAGCAGTTACGACGGAGACTATGGCTACACCTTC.

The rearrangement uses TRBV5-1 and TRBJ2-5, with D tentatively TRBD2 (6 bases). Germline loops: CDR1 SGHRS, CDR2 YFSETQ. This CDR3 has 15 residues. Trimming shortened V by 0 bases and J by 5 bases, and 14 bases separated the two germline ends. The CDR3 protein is CASSLVREVRETQYF. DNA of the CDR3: TGCGCCAGCAGCTTGGTCAGGGAGGTCCGGGAGACCCAGTACTTC.

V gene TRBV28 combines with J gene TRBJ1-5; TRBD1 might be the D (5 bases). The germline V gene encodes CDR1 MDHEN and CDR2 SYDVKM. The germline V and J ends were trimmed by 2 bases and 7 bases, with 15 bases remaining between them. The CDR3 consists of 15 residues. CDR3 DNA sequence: TGTGCCAGCAGTTTAGGAGGGGCGCGGGGACAGCCCCAGCATTTT. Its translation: CASSLGGARGQPQHF.

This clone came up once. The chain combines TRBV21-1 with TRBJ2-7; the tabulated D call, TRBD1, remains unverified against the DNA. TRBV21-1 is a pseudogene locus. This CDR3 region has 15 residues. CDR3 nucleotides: TGTGCCAGCAGCAAAGGAACAGGGAAGTCCTACGAGCAGTACTTC. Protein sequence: CASSKGTGKSYEQYF.

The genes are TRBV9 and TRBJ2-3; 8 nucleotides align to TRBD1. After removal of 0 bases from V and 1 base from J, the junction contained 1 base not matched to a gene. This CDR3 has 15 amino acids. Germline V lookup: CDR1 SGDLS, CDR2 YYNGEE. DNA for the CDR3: TGTGCCAGCAGCGTAGTGGGACAGGGCACAGATACGCAGTATTTT. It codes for CASSVVGQGTDTQYF.

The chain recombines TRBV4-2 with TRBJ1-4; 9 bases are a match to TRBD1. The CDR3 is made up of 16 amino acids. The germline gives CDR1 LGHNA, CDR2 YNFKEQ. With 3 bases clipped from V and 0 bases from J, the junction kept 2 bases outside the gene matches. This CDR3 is CASSQGTGTTNEKLFF. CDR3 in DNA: TGTGCCAGCAGCCAGGGGACAGGGACAACTAATGAAAAACTGTTTTTT.

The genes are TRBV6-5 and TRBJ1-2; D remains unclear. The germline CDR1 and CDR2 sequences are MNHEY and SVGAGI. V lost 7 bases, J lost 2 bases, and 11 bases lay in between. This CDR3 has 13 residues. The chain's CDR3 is CASTLTENYGYTF. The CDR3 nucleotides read TGTGCCAGCACCTTGACGGAGAACTATGGCTACACCTTC.

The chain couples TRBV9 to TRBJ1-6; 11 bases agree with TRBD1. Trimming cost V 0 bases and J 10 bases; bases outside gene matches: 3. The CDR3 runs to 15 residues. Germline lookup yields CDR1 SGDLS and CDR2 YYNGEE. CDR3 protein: CASSVGGQGDSPLHF. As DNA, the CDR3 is TGTGCCAGCAGCGTAGGGGGACAGGGGGACTCACCCCTCCACTTT.

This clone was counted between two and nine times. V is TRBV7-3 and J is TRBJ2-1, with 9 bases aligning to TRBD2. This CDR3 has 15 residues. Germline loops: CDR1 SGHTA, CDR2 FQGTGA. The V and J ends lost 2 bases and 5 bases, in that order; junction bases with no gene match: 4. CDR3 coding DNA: TGTGCCAGCAGCTTAGATCGACTAGCGGACAATGAGCAGTTCTTC. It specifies CASSLDRLADNEQFF.

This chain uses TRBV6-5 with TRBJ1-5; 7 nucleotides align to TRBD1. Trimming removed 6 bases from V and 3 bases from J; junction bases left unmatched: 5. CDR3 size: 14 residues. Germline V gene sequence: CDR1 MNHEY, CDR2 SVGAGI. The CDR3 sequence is CASSPTGANQPQHF. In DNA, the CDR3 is TGTGCCAGCAGCCCAACAGGGGCCAATCAGCCCCAGCATTTT.

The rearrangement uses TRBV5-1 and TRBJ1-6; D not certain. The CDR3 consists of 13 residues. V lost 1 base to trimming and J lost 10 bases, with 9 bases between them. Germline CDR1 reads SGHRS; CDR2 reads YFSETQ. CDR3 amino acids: CASSLSPSSPLHF. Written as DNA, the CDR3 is TGCGCCAGCAGCTTGAGCCCCTCATCACCCCTCCACTTT.

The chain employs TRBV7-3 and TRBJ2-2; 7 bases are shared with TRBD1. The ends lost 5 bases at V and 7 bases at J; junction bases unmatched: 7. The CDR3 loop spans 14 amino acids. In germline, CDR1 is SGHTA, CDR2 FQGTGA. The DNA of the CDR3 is TGTGCCAGCAGCCCGCACAGGGGCGGCGGGGAGCTGTTTTTT. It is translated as CASSPHRGGGELFF.

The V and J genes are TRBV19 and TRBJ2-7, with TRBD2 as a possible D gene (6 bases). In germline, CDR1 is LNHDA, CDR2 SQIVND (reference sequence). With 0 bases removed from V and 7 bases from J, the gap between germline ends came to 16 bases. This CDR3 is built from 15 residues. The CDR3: CASSIEASELLEQYF. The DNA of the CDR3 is TGTGCCAGTAGTATAGAGGCTAGCGAGCTTCTGGAGCAGTACTTC.

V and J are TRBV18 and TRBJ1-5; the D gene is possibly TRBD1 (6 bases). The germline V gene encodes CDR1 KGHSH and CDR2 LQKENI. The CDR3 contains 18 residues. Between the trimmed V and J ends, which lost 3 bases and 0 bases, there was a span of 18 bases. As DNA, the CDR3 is TGTGCCAGCTCACCTGCGGCAGGGGAGTATTATAGCAATCAGCCCCAGCATTTT. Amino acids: CASSPAAGEYYSNQPQHF. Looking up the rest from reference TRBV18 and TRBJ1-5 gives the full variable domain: NAGVMQNPRHLVRRRGQEARLRCSPMKGHSHVYWYRQLPEEGLKFMVYLQKENIIDESGMPKERFSAEFPKEGPSILRIQQVVRGDSAAYFCASSPAAGEYYSNQPQHFGDGTRLSIL.

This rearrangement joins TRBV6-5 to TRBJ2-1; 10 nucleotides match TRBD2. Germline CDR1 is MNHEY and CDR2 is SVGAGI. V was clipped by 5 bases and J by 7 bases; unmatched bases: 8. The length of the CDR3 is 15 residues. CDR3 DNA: TGTGCCAGCAGTAGCGGGGGGGCCGGTTGGAATGAGCAGTTCTTC. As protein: CASSSGGAGWNEQFF.

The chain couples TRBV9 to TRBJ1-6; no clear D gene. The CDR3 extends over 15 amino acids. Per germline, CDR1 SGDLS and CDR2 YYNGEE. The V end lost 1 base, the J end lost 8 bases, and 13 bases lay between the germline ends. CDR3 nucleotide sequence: TGTGCCAGCAGCGTACAAGCAAGCGTTTATTCACCCCTCCACTTT. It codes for CASSVQASVYSPLHF.

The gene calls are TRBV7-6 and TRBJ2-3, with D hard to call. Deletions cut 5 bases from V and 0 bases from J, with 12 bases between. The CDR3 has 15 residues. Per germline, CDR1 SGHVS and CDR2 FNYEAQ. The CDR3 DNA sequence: TGTGCCAGCAGCCCCCTTCCGGGTAGCACAGATACGCAGTATTTT. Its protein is CASSPLPGSTDTQYF. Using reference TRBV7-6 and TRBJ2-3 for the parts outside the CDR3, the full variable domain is GAGVSQSPRYKVTKRGQDVALRCDPISGHVSLYWYRQALGQGPEFLTYFNYEAQQDKSGLPNDRFSAERPEGSISTLTIQRTEQRDSAMYRCASSPLPGSTDTQYFGPGTRLTVL.

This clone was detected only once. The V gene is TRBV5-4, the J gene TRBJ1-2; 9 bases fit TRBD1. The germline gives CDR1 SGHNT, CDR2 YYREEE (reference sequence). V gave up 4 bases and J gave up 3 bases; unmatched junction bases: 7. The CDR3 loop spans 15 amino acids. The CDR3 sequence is CASSPGQGGDYGYTF. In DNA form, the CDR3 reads TGTGCCAGCAGCCCGGGACAGGGCGGCGACTATGGCTACACCTTC.

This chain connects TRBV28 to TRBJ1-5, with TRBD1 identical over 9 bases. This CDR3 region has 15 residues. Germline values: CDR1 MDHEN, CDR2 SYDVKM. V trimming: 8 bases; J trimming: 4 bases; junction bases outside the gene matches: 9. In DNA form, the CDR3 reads TGTGCCAGCCAAACCTGGGACAGGGAGAATCAGCCCCAGCATTTT. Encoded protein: CASQTWDRENQPQHF.

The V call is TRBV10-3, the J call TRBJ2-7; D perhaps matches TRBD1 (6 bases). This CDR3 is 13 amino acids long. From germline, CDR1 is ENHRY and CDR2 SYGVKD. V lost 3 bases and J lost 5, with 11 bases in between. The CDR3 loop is CAISDGQPNEQYF. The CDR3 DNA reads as TGTGCCATCAGTGACGGACAGCCCAACGAGCAGTACTTC.

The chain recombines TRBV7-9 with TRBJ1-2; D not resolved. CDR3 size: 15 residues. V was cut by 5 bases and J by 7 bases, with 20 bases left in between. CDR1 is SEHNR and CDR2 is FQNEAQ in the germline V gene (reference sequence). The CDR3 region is CASSPVQISSGGYTF. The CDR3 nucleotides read TGTGCCAGCAGCCCGGTTCAAATCTCCTCCGGTGGCTACACCTTC.

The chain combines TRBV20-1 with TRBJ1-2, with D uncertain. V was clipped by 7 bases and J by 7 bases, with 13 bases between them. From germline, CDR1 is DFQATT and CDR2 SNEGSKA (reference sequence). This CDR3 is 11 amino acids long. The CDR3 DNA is TGCAGTGGGGTCCGGGGAGGTGGCTACACCTTC. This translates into CSGVRGGGYTF.

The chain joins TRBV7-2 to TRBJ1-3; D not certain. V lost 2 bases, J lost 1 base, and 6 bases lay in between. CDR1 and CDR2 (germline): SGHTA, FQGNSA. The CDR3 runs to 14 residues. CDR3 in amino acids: CASSLQQSGNTIYF. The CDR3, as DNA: TGTGCCAGCAGCTTACAACAGTCTGGAAACACCATATATTTT.

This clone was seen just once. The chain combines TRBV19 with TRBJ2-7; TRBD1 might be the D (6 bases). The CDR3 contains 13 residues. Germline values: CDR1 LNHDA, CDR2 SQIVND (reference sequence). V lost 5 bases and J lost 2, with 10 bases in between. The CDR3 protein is CASSATGTYEQYF. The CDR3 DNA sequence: TGTGCCAGTAGTGCGACAGGAACCTACGAGCAGTACTTC.

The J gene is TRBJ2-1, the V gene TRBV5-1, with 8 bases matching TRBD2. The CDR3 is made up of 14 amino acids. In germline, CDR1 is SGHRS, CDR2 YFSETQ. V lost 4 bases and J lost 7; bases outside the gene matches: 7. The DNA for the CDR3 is TGCGCCAGCAGCCTCGGGACTAGGGGGAATGAGCAGTTCTTC. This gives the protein CASSLGTRGNEQFF.